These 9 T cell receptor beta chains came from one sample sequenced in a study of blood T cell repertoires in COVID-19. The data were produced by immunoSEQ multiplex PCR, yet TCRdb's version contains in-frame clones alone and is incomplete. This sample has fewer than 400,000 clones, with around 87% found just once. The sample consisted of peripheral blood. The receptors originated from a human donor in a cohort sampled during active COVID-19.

DNA of the CDR3: TGTGCCAGCAGGAGGGGGCGCGATGAAAAACTGTTTTTT. Protein sequence: CASRRGRDEKLFF. The gene calls are TRBV6-5 and TRBJ1-4; TRBD1 matches at 7 bases. Germline CDR1 is MNHEY and CDR2 is SVGAGI. The CDR3 spans 13 residues. V lost 6 bases and J lost 6; bases outside the gene matches: 4.

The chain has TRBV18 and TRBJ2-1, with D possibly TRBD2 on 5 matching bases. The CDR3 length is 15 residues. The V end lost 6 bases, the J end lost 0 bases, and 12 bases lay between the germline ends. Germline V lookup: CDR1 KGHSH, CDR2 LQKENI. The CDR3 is CASSRTESSYNEQFF. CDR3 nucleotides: TGTGCCAGCTCGCGGACTGAAAGCTCCTACAATGAGCAGTTCTTC.

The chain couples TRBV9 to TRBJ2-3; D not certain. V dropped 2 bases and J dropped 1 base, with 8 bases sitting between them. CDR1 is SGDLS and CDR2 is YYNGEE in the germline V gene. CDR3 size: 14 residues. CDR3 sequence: CASSVRPRTDTQYF. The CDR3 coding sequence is TGTGCCAGCAGCGTTCGTCCTCGCACAGATACGCAGTATTTT.

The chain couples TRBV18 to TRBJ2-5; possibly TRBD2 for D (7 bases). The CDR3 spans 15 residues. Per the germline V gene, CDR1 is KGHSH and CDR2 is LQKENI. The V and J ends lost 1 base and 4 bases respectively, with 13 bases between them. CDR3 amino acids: CASSPLGGGPETQYF. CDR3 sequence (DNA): TGTGCCAGCTCACCACTTGGCGGGGGCCCAGAGACCCAGTACTTC.

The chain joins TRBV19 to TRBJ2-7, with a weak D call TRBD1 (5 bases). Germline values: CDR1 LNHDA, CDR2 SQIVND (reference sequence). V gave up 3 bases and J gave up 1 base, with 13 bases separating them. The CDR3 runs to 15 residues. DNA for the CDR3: TGTGCCAGTAGTATTAGAACAGGACCTTCCTACGAGCAGTACTTC. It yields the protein CASSIRTGPSYEQYF.

CDR3 in DNA: TGTGCCAGCAGCCCCCACCCCCCCGGGAGGGCGGCGTGGAACATTCAGTACTTC. Protein: CASSPHPPGRAAWNIQYF. The chain is built from TRBV4-2 and TRBJ2-4; 8 nucleotides agree with TRBD2. From germline, CDR1 is LGHNA and CDR2 YNFKEQ. This CDR3 is built from 18 residues. J was trimmed by 7 bases and V by 4 bases; bases with no gene match: 18.

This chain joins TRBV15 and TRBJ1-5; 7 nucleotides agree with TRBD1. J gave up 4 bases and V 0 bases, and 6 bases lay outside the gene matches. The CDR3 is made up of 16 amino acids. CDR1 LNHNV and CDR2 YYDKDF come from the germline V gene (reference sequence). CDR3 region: CATSRERDSLNQPQHF. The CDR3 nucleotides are TGTGCCACCAGCAGAGAGCGGGACAGCCTTAATCAGCCCCAGCATTTT. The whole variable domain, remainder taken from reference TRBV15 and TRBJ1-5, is DAMVIQNPRYQVTQFGKPVTLSCSQTLNHNVMYWYQQKSSQAPKLLFHYYDKDFNNEADTPDNFQSRRPNTSFCFLDIRSPGLGDTAMYLCATSRERDSLNQPQHFGDGTRLSIL.

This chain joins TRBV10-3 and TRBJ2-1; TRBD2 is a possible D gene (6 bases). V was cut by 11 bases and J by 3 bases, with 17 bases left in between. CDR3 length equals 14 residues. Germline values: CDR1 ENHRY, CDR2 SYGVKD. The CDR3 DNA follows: TGTGCCGCGGGGCGGAACGGGAACTACAATGAGCAGTTCTTC. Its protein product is CAAGRNGNYNEQFF.

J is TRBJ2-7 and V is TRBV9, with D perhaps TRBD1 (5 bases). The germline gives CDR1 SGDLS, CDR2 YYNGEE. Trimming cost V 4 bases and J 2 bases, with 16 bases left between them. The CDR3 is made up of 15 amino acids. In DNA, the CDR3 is TGTGCCAGCAGCCTTAATACAGGACCCGCCTACGAGCAGTACTTC. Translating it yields CASSLNTGPAYEQYF.